Presented here are 12 T cell receptor beta chains from one specimen sequenced in a study of blood T cell repertoires in COVID-19. Data came from immunoSEQ multiplex PCR; TCRdb stores just in-frame clones and leaves some out. The sample contains about 180,000 clones, 88% of which appear only once. Sequencing was carried out using peripheral blood. The receptors here all came from a woman in her 30s with acute or convalescent COVID-19.

The rearrangement joins TRBV18 to TRBJ2-5; 9 bases are a match to TRBD2. Per the germline V gene, CDR1 is KGHSH and CDR2 is LQKENI. The length of the CDR3 is 14 residues. J lost 6 bases, V lost 8 bases, and 10 bases had no gene match. The CDR3 region is CASTIAGVGKTQYF. The CDR3 DNA reads as TGTGCCAGCACCATAGCGGGAGTGGGGAAGACCCAGTACTTC.

The gene calls are TRBV28 and TRBJ1-6; D ambiguous. CDR3 length equals 15 residues. The germline CDR1 and CDR2 sequences are MDHEN and SYDVKM. Trimming pared 8 bases from V and 6 bases from J, leaving 17 bases between. Here the CDR3 DNA reads TGTGCCAGCTCCTATATTGCGGGCGTTAATTCACCCCTCCACTTT. This translates into CASSYIAGVNSPLHF.

This clone was seen more than once but under ten times. This chain links TRBV10-3 with TRBJ1-5, with D perhaps TRBD1 (5 bases). The CDR3 runs 12 residues. V lost 11 bases and J 3 bases, leaving 11 bases between the germline ends. Per germline, CDR1 ENHRY and CDR2 SYGVKD. CDR3 region: CAASGVNQPQHF. CDR3 in DNA: TGTGCCGCGTCGGGGGTCAATCAGCCCCAGCATTTT.

The chain combines TRBV4-1 with TRBJ2-1; 13 bases are a match to TRBD2. Germline V gives CDR1 MGHRA, CDR2 YSYEKL. V trimming: 0 bases; J trimming: 12 bases; junction bases outside the gene matches: 8. CDR3 length equals 16 residues. The CDR3 loop reads CASSQETGLAGLAQFF. The CDR3 region has the DNA TGCGCCAGCAGCCAAGAAACGGGACTAGCGGGGTTGGCGCAGTTCTTC.

V usage is TRBV10-3 and J usage is TRBJ2-6; D gene ambiguous. Trimming left V 2 bases short and J 6 bases short, with 5 bases between. This CDR3 has 13 amino acids. CDR1 ENHRY and CDR2 SYGVKD come from the germline V gene. For the CDR3, the DNA is TGTGCCATCAGTGAGCAGGAGGCCAACGTCCTGACTTTC. It translates to CAISEQEANVLTF.

V usage is TRBV6-2 or TRBV6-3 and J usage is TRBJ1-1, with D perhaps matching TRBD1 (5 bases). Germline-derived CDR1 and CDR2 are MNHEY and SVGEGT. CDR3 size: 11 residues. With 1 base removed from V and 8 bases from J, the gap between germline ends came to 5 bases. DNA of the CDR3: TGTGCCAGCAGTTACTGGACAGAAGCTTTCTTT. Translation gives CASSYWTEAFF.

This sequence joins TRBV2 and TRBJ2-2, with a weak D call TRBD2 (5 bases). The CDR3 sequence is 13 residues long. Germline V gene data show CDR1 as SNHLY and CDR2 as FYNNEI. Trimming removed 8 bases from V and 5 bases from J, with 12 bases in between. The CDR3: CASRGSSTGELFF. As DNA, the CDR3 is TGTGCCAGCCGGGGTTCCTCAACCGGGGAGCTGTTTTTT. Drawing the rest from reference TRBV2 and TRBJ2-2, the complete variable domain is EPEVTQTPSHQVTQMGQEVILRCVPISNHLYFYWYRQILGQKVEFLVSFYNNEISEKSEIFDDQFSVERPDGSNFTLKIRSTKLEDSAMYFCASRGSSTGELFFGEGSRLTVL.

The chain uses TRBV30 and TRBJ2-3, with D maybe TRBD1 (6 bases). Germline V CDR1 and CDR2: GTSNPN, SVGIG (reference sequence). The length of the CDR3 is 14 residues. The germline V and J ends were trimmed by 0 bases and 6 bases, with 13 bases remaining between them. CDR3 DNA: TGTGCCTGGAGTGTACGGGCTAGGGGGGATACGCAGTATTTT. Translating gives CAWSVRARGDTQYF.

The chain couples TRBV28 to TRBJ2-1; the D is unclear. Trimming stripped 4 bases from V and 6 bases from J, with 13 bases between. The germline gives CDR1 MDHEN, CDR2 SYDVKM. The CDR3 extends over 14 amino acids. CDR3: CASSSPGEINEQFF. In nucleotides, the CDR3 is TGTGCCAGCAGTTCCCCGGGTGAGATCAATGAGCAGTTCTTC.

This chain connects TRBV7-2 to TRBJ2-4; 7 nucleotides match TRBD2. Per the germline V gene, CDR1 is SGHTA and CDR2 is FQGNSA. The CDR3 covers 15 residues. Trimming cost V 4 bases and J 7 bases; bases outside gene matches: 10. In DNA form, the CDR3 reads TGTGCCAGCAGCTCACCGGGACTACGGGTCAACATTCAGTACTTC. It specifies CASSSPGLRVNIQYF. The complete variable domain, with remaining parts taken from reference TRBV7-2 and TRBJ2-4, reads GAGVSQSPSNKVTEKGKDVELRCDPISGHTALYWYRQSLGQGLEFLIYFQGNSAPDKSGLPSDRFSAERTGGSVSTLTIQRTQQEDSAVYLCASSSPGLRVNIQYFGAGTRLSVL.

The genes are TRBV5-6 and TRBJ1-1; 8 nucleotides line up with TRBD1. Germline V lookup: CDR1 SGHDT, CDR2 YYEEEE. The CDR3 has 16 amino acids. The junction had 8 bases not matched to a gene; V was cut back by 1 base and J by 3 bases. CDR3 protein: CASSLPGQVFYTEAFF. CDR3 DNA sequence: TGTGCCAGCAGCTTGCCGGGACAGGTTTTCTACACTGAAGCTTTCTTT.

The rearrangement joins TRBV19 to TRBJ2-3; maybe TRBD1 (5 bases). There are 14 residues in the CDR3. Trimming shortened V by 3 bases and J by 1 base, and 8 bases separated the two germline ends. The germline V gene encodes CDR1 LNHDA and CDR2 SQIVND (reference sequence). CDR3 sequence (DNA): TGTGCCAGTAGTATGGGGCAGGGCACAGATACGCAGTATTTT. Its protein is CASSMGQGTDTQYF.